This TCR beta chain was captured in a study of cytomegalovirus exposure and HLA in healthy donors. Study outcomes and limitations: Productive status was seen about 90% or about 30% of the time for most TCR beta V segments in an earlier analysis. Equally common other TCR beta chains were less clonally expanded than HLA-associated ones, a later analysis found.

The primer mix had 60 Vbeta and 13 Jbeta primers. Sequencing used immunoSEQ multiplex PCR; TCRdb keeps in-frame clones, though not all of them. The table includes about 81,000 clones, about 80% detected once. Per germline, CDR1 SEHNR and CDR2 FQNEAQ (reference sequence). The CDR3 consists of 17 residues. About this clone: Its antigen is not known. Its ends do not fully match the called genes, so a read error is possible.

V is TRBV7-9 and J is TRBJ2-2, with D tentatively TRBD2 (5 bases). The receptor was isolated from a man aged 50-59 years in good health and CMV-seropositive. The sample was PBMCs. CDR3 loop: CSSSYNFLRGSGGELFF. Here the CDR3 DNA reads TGTTCCAGCAGCTACAACTTTTTGAGAGGGTCCGGGGGGGAGCTGTTTTTT.